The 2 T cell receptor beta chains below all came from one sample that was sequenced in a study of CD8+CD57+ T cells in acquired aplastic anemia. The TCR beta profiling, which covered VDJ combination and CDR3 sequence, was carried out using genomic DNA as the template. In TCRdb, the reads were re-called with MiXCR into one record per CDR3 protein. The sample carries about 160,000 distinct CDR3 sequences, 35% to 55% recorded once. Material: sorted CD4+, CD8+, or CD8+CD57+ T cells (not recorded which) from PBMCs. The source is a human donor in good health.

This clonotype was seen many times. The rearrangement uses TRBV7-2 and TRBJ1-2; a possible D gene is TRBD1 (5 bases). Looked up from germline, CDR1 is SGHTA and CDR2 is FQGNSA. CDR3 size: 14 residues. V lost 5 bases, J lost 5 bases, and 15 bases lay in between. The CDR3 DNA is TGTGCCAGCAGCCCGGGGGGGACCCATTATGGCTACACCTTC. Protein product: CASSPGGTHYGYTF.

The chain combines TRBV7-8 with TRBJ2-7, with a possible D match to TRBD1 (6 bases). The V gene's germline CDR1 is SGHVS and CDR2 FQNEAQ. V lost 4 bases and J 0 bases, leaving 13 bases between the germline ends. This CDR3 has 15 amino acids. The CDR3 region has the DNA TGTGCCAGCAGCTCCAGGACAGAGAACTCCTACGAGCAGTACTTC. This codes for CASSSRTENSYEQYF.